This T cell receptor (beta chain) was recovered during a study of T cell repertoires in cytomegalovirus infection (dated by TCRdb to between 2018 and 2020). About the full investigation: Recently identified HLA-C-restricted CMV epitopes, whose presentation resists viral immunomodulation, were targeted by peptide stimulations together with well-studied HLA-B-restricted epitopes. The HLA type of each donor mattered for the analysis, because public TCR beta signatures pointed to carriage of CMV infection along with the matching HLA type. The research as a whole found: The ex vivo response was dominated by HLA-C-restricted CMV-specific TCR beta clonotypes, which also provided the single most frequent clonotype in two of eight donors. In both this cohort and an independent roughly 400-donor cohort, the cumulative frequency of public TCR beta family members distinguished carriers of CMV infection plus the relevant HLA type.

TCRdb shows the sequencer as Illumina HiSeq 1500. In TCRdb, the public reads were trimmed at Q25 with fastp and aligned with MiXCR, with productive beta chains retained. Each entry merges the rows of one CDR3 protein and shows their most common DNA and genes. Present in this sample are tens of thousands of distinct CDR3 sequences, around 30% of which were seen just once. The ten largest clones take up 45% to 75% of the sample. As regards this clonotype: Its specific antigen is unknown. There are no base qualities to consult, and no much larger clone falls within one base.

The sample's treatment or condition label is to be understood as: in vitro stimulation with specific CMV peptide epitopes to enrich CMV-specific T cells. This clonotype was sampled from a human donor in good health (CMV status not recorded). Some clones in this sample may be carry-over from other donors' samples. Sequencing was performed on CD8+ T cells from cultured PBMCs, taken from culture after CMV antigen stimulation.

The nucleotide sequence reads TGTGCCAGCAGTCAGGGGTTCGGGGAGCTGTTTTTT. The encoded protein is CASSQGFGELFF. Here the chain combines TRBV5-4 and TRBJ2-2; possibly the D gene is TRBD1, per 6 matching bases. The CDR3 covers 12 residues, taking in both the cysteine and the phenylalanine. The DNA shown is the 36-base CDR3, in frame from base 1. The germline ends are 9 bases apart after V is trimmed by 5 bases and J by 7 bases. Reading the germline V gene (reference sequence) gives CDR1 SGHNT and CDR2 YYREEE.